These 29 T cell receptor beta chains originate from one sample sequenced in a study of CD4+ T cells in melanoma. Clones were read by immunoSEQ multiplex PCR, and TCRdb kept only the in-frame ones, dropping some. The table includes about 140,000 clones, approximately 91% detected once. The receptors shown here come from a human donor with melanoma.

The CDR3 sequence is CASSEELGVGQPQHF. The CDR3 DNA reads as TGTGCCAGCAGTGAAGAGTTGGGGGTCGGTCAGCCCCAGCATTTT. This chain uses TRBV2 with TRBJ1-5; tentative D call: TRBD1 (5 bases). Germline-derived CDR1 and CDR2 are SNHLY and FYNNEI. This CDR3 spans 15 amino acids. Trimming took off 1 base at V and 6 bases at J, with 13 bases between the two ends.

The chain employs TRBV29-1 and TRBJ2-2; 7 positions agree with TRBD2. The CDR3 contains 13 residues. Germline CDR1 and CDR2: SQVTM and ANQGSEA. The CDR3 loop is CTVRGANTGELFF. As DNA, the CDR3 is TGCACCGTACGGGGGGCGAACACCGGGGAGCTGTTTTTT.

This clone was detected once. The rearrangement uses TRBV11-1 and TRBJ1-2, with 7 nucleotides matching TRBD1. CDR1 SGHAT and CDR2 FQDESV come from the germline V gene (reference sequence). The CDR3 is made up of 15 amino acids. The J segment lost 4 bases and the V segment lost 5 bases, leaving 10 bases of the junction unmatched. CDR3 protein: CASSPLRTGRYGYTF. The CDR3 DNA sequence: TGTGCCAGCAGCCCACTACGGACAGGCCGCTATGGCTACACCTTC.

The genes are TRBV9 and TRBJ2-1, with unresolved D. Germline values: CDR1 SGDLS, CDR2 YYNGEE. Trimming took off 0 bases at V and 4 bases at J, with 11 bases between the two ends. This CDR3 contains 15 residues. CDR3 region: CASSVAGDIYNEQFF. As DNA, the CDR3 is TGTGCCAGCAGCGTAGCTGGAGACATATACAATGAGCAGTTCTTC.

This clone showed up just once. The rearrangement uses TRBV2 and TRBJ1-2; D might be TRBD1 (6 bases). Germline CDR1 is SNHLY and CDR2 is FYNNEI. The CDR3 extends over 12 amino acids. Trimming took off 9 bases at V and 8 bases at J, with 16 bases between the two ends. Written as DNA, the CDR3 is TGTGCCAGGTCTATCGGGGGCCAAGGCTACACCTTC. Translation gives CARSIGGQGYTF.

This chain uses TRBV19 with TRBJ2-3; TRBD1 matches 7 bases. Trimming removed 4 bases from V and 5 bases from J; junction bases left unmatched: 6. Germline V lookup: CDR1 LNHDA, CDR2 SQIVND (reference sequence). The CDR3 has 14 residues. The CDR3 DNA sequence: TGTGCCAGTAGTACCGGACAGGTTCGAGATACGCAGTATTTT. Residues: CASSTGQVRDTQYF.

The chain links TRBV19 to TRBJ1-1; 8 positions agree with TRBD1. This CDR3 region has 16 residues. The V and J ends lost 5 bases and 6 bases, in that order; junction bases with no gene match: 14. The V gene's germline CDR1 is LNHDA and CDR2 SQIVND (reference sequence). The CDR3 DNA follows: TGTGCCAGTAGTGGTGACAGGGGTGGGTCTCCTCCTGAAGCTTTCTTT. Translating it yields CASSGDRGGSPPEAFF.

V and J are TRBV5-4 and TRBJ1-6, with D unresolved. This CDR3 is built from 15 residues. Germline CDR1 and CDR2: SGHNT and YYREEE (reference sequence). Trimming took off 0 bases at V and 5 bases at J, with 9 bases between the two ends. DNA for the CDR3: TGTGCCAGCAGCTTGGGCAGGCCCAATAATTCACCCCTCCACTTT. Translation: CASSLGRPNNSPLHF.

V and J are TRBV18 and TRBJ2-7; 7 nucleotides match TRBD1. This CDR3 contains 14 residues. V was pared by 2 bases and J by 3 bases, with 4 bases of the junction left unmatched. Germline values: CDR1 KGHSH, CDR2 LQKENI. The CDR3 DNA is TGTGCCAGCTCACCAACCACAGGGGTCTACGAGCAGTACTTC. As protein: CASSPTTGVYEQYF.

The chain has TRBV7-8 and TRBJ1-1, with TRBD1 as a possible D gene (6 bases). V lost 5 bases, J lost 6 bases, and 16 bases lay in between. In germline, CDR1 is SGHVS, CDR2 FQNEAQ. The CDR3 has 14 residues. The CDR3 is CASSPRRGGAEAFF. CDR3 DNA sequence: TGTGCCAGCAGCCCCCGACGGGGGGGCGCTGAAGCTTTCTTT.

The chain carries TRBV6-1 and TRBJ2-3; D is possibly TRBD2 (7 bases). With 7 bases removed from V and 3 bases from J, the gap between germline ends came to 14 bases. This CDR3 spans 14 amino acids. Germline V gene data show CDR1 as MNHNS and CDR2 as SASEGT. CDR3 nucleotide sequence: TGTGCCAGCACGGTGGGGGGGCCGACAGATACGCAGTATTTT. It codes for CASTVGGPTDTQYF.

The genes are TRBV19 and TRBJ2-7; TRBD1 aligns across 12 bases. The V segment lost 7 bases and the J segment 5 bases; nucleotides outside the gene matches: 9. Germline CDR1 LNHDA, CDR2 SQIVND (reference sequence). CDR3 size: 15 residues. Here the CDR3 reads CASTRTGTGGDEQYF. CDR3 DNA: TGTGCCAGTACGAGGACCGGGACAGGGGGCGACGAGCAGTACTTC.

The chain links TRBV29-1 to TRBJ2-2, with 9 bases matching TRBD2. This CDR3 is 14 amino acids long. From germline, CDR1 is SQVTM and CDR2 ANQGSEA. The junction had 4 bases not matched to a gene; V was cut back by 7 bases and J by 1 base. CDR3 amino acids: CSAVAGENTGELFF. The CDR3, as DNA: TGCAGCGCCGTAGCGGGGGAGAACACCGGGGAGCTGTTTTTT.

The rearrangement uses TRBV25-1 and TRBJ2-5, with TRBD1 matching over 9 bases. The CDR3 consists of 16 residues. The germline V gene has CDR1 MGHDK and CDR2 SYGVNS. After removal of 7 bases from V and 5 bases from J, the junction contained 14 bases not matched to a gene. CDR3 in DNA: TGTGCCAGCACCCCACCTACCGGGACAGGGTTGGAGACCCAGTACTTC. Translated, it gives CASTPPTGTGLETQYF.

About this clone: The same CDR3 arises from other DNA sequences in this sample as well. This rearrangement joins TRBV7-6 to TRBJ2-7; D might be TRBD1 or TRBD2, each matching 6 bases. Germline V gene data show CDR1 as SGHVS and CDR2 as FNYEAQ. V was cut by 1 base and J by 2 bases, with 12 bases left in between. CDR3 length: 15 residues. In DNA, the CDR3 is TGTGCCAGCAGCTTAGGACGGGGGCTCACCTACGAGCAGTACTTC. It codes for CASSLGRGLTYEQYF. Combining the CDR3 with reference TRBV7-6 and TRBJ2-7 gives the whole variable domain GAGVSQSPRYKVTKRGQDVALRCDPISGHVSLYWYRQALGQGPEFLTYFNYEAQQDKSGLPNDRFSAERPEGSISTLTIQRTEQRDSAMYRCASSLGRGLTYEQYFGPGTRLTVT.

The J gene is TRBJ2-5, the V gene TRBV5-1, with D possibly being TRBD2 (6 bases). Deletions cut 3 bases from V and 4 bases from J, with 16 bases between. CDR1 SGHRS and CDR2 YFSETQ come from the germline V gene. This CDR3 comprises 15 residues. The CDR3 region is CASSSILANAETQYF. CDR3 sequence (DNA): TGCGCCAGCAGCTCAATCCTAGCGAATGCAGAGACCCAGTACTTC.

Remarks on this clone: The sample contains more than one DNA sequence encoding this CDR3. The CDR3 loop is CASSLVGNQPQHF. The CDR3 DNA sequence: TGTGCCAGCAGTTTAGTGGGGAATCAGCCCCAGCATTTT. The chain joins TRBV28 to TRBJ1-5; D gene ambiguous. The length of the CDR3 is 13 residues. The germline CDR1 and CDR2 sequences are MDHEN and SYDVKM. Deletions cut 2 bases from V and 4 bases from J, with 6 bases between.

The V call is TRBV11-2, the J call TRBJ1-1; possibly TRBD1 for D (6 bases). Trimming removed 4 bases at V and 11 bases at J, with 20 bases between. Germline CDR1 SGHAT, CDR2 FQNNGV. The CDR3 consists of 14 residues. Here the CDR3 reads CASSWGLRGGFAFF. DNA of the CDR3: TGTGCCAGCAGCTGGGGTCTGAGGGGGGGATTCGCTTTCTTT.

This chain's CDR3 is CASRESGGGRGEAFF. CDR3 nucleotide sequence: TGTGCCAGCAGGGAATCGGGGGGCGGAAGGGGGGAAGCTTTCTTT. The chain recombines TRBV2 with TRBJ1-1; D is perhaps TRBD1 (6 bases). The CDR3 runs 15 residues. CDR1 is SNHLY, CDR2 FYNNEI, per germline. V lost 6 bases to trimming and J lost 8 bases, with 22 bases between them.

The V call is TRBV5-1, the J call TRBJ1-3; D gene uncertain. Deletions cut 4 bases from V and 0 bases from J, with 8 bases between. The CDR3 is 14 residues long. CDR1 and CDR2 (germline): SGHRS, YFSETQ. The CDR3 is CASSQDISGNTIYF. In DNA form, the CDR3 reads TGCGCCAGCAGCCAAGACATCTCTGGAAACACCATATATTTT. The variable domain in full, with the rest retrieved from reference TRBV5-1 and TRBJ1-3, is KAGVTQTPRYLIKTRGQQVTLSCSPISGHRSVSWYQQTPGQGLQFLFEYFSETQRNKGNFPGRFSGRQFSNSRSEMNVSTLELGDSALYLCASSQDISGNTIYFGEGSWLTVV.

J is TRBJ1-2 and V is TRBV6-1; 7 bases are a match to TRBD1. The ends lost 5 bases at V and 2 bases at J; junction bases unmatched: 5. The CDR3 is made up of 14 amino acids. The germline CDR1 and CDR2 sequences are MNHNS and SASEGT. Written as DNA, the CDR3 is TGTGCCAGCAGTCCGGGACAGAGGAACTATGGCTACACCTTC. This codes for CASSPGQRNYGYTF.

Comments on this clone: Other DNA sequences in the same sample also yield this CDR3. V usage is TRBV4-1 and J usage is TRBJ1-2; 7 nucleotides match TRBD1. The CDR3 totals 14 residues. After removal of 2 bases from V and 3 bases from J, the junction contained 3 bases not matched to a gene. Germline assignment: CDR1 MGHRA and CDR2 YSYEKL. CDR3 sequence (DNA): TGCGCCAGCAGCCAACGCGACAGGGACTATGGCTACACCTTC. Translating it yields CASSQRDRDYGYTF.

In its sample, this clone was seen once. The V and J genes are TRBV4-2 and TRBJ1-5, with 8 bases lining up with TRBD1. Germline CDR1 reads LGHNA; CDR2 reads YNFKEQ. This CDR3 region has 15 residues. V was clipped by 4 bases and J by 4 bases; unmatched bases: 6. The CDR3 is CASSLLTGGNQPQHF. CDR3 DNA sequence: TGTGCCAGCAGCCTTCTAACAGGGGGTAATCAGCCCCAGCATTTT.

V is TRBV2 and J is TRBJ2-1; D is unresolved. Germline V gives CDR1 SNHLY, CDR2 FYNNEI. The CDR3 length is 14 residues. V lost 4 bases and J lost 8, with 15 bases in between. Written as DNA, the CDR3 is TGTGCCAGCAGTGCCTTCTCGGCTAATTATGAGCAGTTCTTC. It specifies CASSAFSANYEQFF. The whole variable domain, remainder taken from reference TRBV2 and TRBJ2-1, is EPEVTQTPSHQVTQMGQEVILRCVPISNHLYFYWYRQILGQKVEFLVSFYNNEISEKSEIFDDQFSVERPDGSNFTLKIRSTKLEDSAMYFCASSAFSANYEQFFGPGTRLTVL.

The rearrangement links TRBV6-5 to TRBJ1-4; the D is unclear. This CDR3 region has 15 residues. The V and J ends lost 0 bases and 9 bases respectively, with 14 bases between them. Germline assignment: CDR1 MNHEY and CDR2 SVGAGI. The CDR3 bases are TGTGCCAGCAGTTACTCGGGCACCCTTTCTCAAAAACTGTTTTTT. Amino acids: CASSYSGTLSQKLFF.

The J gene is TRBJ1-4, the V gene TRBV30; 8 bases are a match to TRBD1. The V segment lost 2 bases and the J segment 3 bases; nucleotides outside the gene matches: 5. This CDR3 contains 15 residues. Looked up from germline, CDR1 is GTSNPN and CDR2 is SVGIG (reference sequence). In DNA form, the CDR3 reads TGTGCCTGGAGTATTACAGGGGGACCTAATGAAAAACTGTTTTTT. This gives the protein CAWSITGGPNEKLFF.

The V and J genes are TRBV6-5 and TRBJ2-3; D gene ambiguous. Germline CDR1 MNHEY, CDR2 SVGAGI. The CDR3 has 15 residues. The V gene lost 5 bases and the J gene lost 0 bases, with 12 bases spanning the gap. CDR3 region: CASSRLFASTDTQYF. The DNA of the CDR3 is TGTGCCAGCAGTCGACTTTTCGCTAGCACAGATACGCAGTATTTT.

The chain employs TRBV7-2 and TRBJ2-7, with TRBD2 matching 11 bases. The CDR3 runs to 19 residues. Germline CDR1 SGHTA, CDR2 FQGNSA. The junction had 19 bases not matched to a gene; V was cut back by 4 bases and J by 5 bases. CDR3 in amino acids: CASSSRGPSGGTSLHEQYF. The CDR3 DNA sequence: TGTGCCAGCAGCTCGAGGGGCCCTAGCGGGGGGACCTCCCTACACGAGCAGTACTTC.

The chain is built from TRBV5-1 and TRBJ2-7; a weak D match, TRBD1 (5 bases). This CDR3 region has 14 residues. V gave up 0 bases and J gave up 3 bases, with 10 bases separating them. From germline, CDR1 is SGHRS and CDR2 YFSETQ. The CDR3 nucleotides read TGCGCCAGCAGCTTGGGGGCAGGGCTCTACGAGCAGTACTTC. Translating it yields CASSLGAGLYEQYF.